This is a list of T cell receptor beta chains from one sample in a study of cytotoxic CD8 clonotypes in ibrutinib-treated CLL. Here immunoSEQ multiplex PCR was the method, and the copy in TCRdb shows in-frame clones only, minus some. The table lists 58,000 or so clones, approximately 54% of them singletons. The sample was PBMCs, taken after 12 months of ibrutinib treatment. The receptors here all came from a human donor with chronic lymphocytic leukemia. Each CDR3 is given with its conserved first and last residue. Fields, in order: V gene, clone size, J gene, D gene, CDR3 protein, CDR3 DNA. D genes are given only for firm matches. Clone size appears in some rows only: once, few, many, or a class for an expanded clone.

V gene: TRBV10-1; clone size: few; J gene: TRBJ1-6; D gene: -; CDR3 protein: CASRVNSPLHF; CDR3 DNA: TGCGCCAGCAGGGTTAATTCACCCCTCCACTTT
V gene: TRBV18; clone size: few; J gene: TRBJ2-1; D gene: -; CDR3 protein: CASSPRDNEQFF; CDR3 DNA: TGTGCCAGCTCACCGAGGGACAATGAGCAGTTCTTC
V gene: TRBV5-1; clone size: few; J gene: TRBJ1-5; D gene: -; CDR3 protein: CASSLLGSGGIGNQPQHF; CDR3 DNA: TGCGCCAGCAGCTTGCTCGGGTCGGGGGGGATAGGCAATCAGCCCCAGCATTTT
V gene: TRBV7-8; clone size: few; J gene: TRBJ2-2; D gene: -; CDR3 protein: CASKRTGQGGGELFF; CDR3 DNA: TGTGCCAGCAAGAGAACAGGGCAAGGGGGCGGGGAGCTGTTTTTT
V gene: TRBV7-9; clone size: few; J gene: TRBJ2-1; D gene: TRBD1; CDR3 protein: CASSYTGTGTYNEQFF; CDR3 DNA: TGTGCCAGCAGCTACACCGGGACAGGTACCTACAATGAGCAGTTCTTC
V gene: TRBV29-1; clone size: once; J gene: TRBJ2-3; D gene: TRBD2; CDR3 protein: CSVTAGLDTDTQYF; CDR3 DNA: TGCAGCGTGACCGCCGGACTAGACACAGATACGCAGTATTTT
V gene: TRBV27; clone size: few; J gene: TRBJ2-1; D gene: TRBD1; CDR3 protein: CASSITGGRDNEQFF; CDR3 DNA: TGTGCCAGCAGCATTACAGGGGGCAGGGACAATGAGCAGTTCTTC
V gene: TRBV9; clone size: -; J gene: TRBJ2-1; D gene: TRBD2; CDR3 protein: CASSVSPELAGVYNEQFF; CDR3 DNA: TGTGCCAGCAGCGTAAGCCCCGAACTAGCGGGAGTCTACAATGAGCAGTTCTTC
V gene: TRBV11-2; clone size: -; J gene: TRBJ2-7; D gene: -; CDR3 protein: CASSLEGSNYEQYF; CDR3 DNA: TGTGCCAGCAGCCTCGAGGGGTCGAATTACGAGCAGTACTTC
V gene: TRBV7-9; clone size: many; J gene: TRBJ2-3; D gene: -; CDR3 protein: CASSPHSDTQYF; CDR3 DNA: TGTGCCAGCAGCCCTCACTCAGATACGCAGTATTTT
V gene: TRBV11-3; clone size: -; J gene: TRBJ2-3; D gene: -; CDR3 protein: CASSHRGGLTDTQYF; CDR3 DNA: TGTGCCAGCAGCCATCGGGGCGGACTGACAGATACGCAGTATTTT
V gene: TRBV28; clone size: few; J gene: TRBJ1-1; D gene: -; CDR3 protein: CASKTQPDNTEAFF; CDR3 DNA: TGTGCCAGCAAAACCCAGCCCGATAACACTGAAGCTTTCTTT
V gene: TRBV4-2; clone size: few; J gene: TRBJ2-7; D gene: TRBD2; CDR3 protein: CASSPTSGSNEQYF; CDR3 DNA: TGTGCCAGCAGCCCGACTAGCGGGAGCAACGAGCAGTACTTC
V gene: TRBV6-5; clone size: few; J gene: TRBJ2-3; D gene: -; CDR3 protein: CASSYSTATDTQYF; CDR3 DNA: TGTGCCAGCAGTTACTCGACAGCGACAGATACGCAGTATTTT
V gene: TRBV5-4; clone size: -; J gene: TRBJ2-4; D gene: -; CDR3 protein: CASSVMMLNIQYF; CDR3 DNA: TGTGCCAGCTCGGTGATGATGTTGAACATTCAGTACTTC
V gene: TRBV19; clone size: many; J gene: TRBJ2-7; D gene: -; CDR3 protein: CASSIGATGTAYEQYF; CDR3 DNA: TGTGCCAGTAGTATAGGAGCTACCGGGACTGCGTACGAGCAGTACTTC
V gene: TRBV6-6; clone size: -; J gene: TRBJ2-7; D gene: -; CDR3 protein: CASSYRVGERYEQYF; CDR3 DNA: TGTGCCAGCAGTTACCGGGTCGGGGAGAGGTACGAGCAGTACTTC
V gene: TRBV11-2; clone size: -; J gene: TRBJ2-3; D gene: TRBD1; CDR3 protein: CASSLVKGQGAAQYF; CDR3 DNA: TGTGCCAGCAGCTTAGTAAAGGGTCAGGGGGCGGCGCAGTATTTT
V gene: TRBV7-8; clone size: many; J gene: TRBJ2-1; D gene: -; CDR3 protein: CASSLGTNYNEQFF; CDR3 DNA: TGTGCCAGCAGCTTAGGGACCAACTACAATGAGCAGTTCTTC
V gene: TRBV28; clone size: few; J gene: TRBJ1-5; D gene: -; CDR3 protein: CASSLLGPTKRGIFNQPQHF; CDR3 DNA: TGTGCCAGCAGTTTATTGGGTCCAACTAAAAGGGGCATCTTCAATCAGCCCCAGCATTTT
V gene: TRBV5-1; clone size: -; J gene: TRBJ2-1; D gene: -; CDR3 protein: CASSWTSGVRIHNEQFF; CDR3 DNA: TGCGCCAGCAGCTGGACCTCAGGGGTCCGTATACACAATGAGCAGTTCTTC
V gene: TRBV5-1; clone size: -; J gene: TRBJ1-2; D gene: TRBD1; CDR3 protein: CASSRGQVRGYTF; CDR3 DNA: TGCGCCAGCAGCCGGGGACAGGTTCGTGGCTACACCTTC
V gene: TRBV28; clone size: -; J gene: TRBJ2-1; D gene: -; CDR3 protein: CASTASDSNEQFF; CDR3 DNA: TGTGCCAGCACGGCCTCGGACAGCAATGAGCAGTTCTTC
V gene: TRBV11-2; clone size: -; J gene: TRBJ2-5; D gene: -; CDR3 protein: CASSPNIGGRGETQYF; CDR3 DNA: TGTGCCAGCAGCCCGAATATCGGGGGAAGGGGAGAGACCCAGTACTTC
V gene: TRBV29-1; clone size: few; J gene: TRBJ2-5; D gene: -; CDR3 protein: CSVTGSPETQYF; CDR3 DNA: TGCAGCGTCACAGGGTCCCCAGAGACCCAGTACTTC
V gene: TRBV10-3; clone size: few; J gene: TRBJ2-7; D gene: -; CDR3 protein: CAISESSYEQYF; CDR3 DNA: TGTGCCATCAGTGAGTCCAGCTACGAGCAGTACTTC
V gene: TRBV12-5; clone size: many; J gene: TRBJ2-7; D gene: -; CDR3 protein: CASANYEQYF; CDR3 DNA: TGTGCTAGTGCTAACTACGAGCAGTACTTC
V gene: TRBV7-2; clone size: many; J gene: TRBJ1-6; D gene: -; CDR3 protein: CASRPDTAVPLHF; CDR3 DNA: TGTGCCAGCAGGCCAGACACGGCTGTACCCCTCCACTTT
V gene: TRBV27; clone size: -; J gene: TRBJ2-1; D gene: -; CDR3 protein: CASSLRAGRSYNEQFF; CDR3 DNA: TGTGCCAGCAGTTTGCGAGCAGGGCGATCCTACAATGAGCAGTTCTTC
V gene: TRBV19; clone size: many; J gene: TRBJ1-2; D gene: -; CDR3 protein: CASSPRGLGGYTF; CDR3 DNA: TGTGCCAGTAGTCCTCGGGGTCTCGGCGGCTACACCTTC
V gene: TRBV7-9; clone size: -; J gene: TRBJ1-1; D gene: TRBD1; CDR3 protein: CASSLQTGATEAFF; CDR3 DNA: TGTGCCAGCAGCCTACAAACAGGGGCCACTGAAGCTTTCTTT
V gene: TRBV28; clone size: -; J gene: TRBJ2-5; D gene: TRBD1; CDR3 protein: CASTLGTVQTQYF; CDR3 DNA: TGTGCCAGCACCTTGGGGACAGTGCAGACCCAGTACTTC
V gene: TRBV7-9; clone size: -; J gene: TRBJ1-2; D gene: -; CDR3 protein: CASSQRGNGYTF; CDR3 DNA: TGTGCCAGCAGCCAAAGGGGCAATGGCTACACCTTC
V gene: TRBV29-1; clone size: -; J gene: TRBJ2-1; D gene: TRBD2; CDR3 protein: CSVDGLAGGYNEQFF; CDR3 DNA: TGCAGCGTTGATGGGCTAGCGGGAGGGTACAATGAGCAGTTCTTC
V gene: TRBV6-4; clone size: -; J gene: TRBJ2-5; D gene: TRBD1; CDR3 protein: CASRAGTGRFETQYF; CDR3 DNA: TGTGCCAGCCGTGCCGGGACAGGGAGGTTTGAGACCCAGTACTTC
V gene: TRBV5-5; clone size: -; J gene: TRBJ1-2; D gene: -; CDR3 protein: CASSFGASGRFYTF; CDR3 DNA: TGTGCCAGCAGTTTCGGGGCGAGTGGTAGATTCTACACCTTC
V gene: TRBV20-1; clone size: few; J gene: TRBJ1-5; D gene: -; CDR3 protein: CSAMGQPQHF; CDR3 DNA: TGCAGTGCTATGGGGCAGCCCCAGCATTTT
V gene: TRBV13; clone size: medium-sized; J gene: TRBJ1-6; D gene: -; CDR3 protein: CASSVSGGNSPLHF; CDR3 DNA: TGTGCCAGCAGCGTTTCTGGAGGAAATTCACCCCTCCACTTT
V gene: TRBV6-5; clone size: -; J gene: TRBJ1-2; D gene: -; CDR3 protein: CASSYDLVKGGYTF; CDR3 DNA: TGTGCCAGCAGTTACGATCTGGTGAAGGGGGGCTACACCTTC
V gene: TRBV19; clone size: -; J gene: TRBJ2-5; D gene: -; CDR3 protein: CASSIGSSGRQETQYF; CDR3 DNA: TGTGCCAGTAGTATCGGGTCCTCAGGGAGACAAGAGACCCAGTACTTC
V gene: TRBV18; clone size: -; J gene: TRBJ2-2; D gene: TRBD1; CDR3 protein: CASSLKLGQPIGELFF; CDR3 DNA: TGTGCCAGCTCACTAAAATTGGGACAGCCAATTGGGGAGCTGTTTTTT
V gene: TRBV6-5; clone size: few; J gene: TRBJ2-4; D gene: -; CDR3 protein: CASSRRYAAKNIQYF; CDR3 DNA: TGTGCCAGCAGCCGGCGGTACGCAGCCAAAAACATTCAGTACTTC
V gene: TRBV6-1; clone size: -; J gene: TRBJ2-1; D gene: -; CDR3 protein: CASSGDFTQFF; CDR3 DNA: TGTGCCAGCAGTGGTGATTTTACGCAGTTCTTC
V gene: TRBV6-6; clone size: -; J gene: TRBJ2-1; D gene: -; CDR3 protein: CASNLQGYNEQFF; CDR3 DNA: TGTGCCAGCAACCTACAGGGTTACAATGAGCAGTTCTTC
V gene: TRBV6-1; clone size: -; J gene: TRBJ2-3; D gene: -; CDR3 protein: CASSISTDTQYF; CDR3 DNA: TGTGCCAGCAGCATAAGCACAGATACGCAGTATTTT
V gene: TRBV5-1; clone size: few; J gene: TRBJ2-1; D gene: TRBD2; CDR3 protein: CASSLGLAVYNEQFF; CDR3 DNA: TGCGCCAGCAGCTTAGGGCTAGCGGTATACAATGAGCAGTTCTTC